This T cell receptor (beta chain) was recovered during a study of T cell repertoires in cytomegalovirus infection. As for the study in general: CMV infection together with matching HLA type was indicated by public TCR beta signatures. Study-wide findings and caveats: In two of eight donors, the top clonotype was HLA-C-restricted CMV-specific. Adding up the frequency of public TCR beta families identified people who carried CMV plus the relevant HLA.

As for this clonotype: What it recognizes is unknown.

TCRdb reanalysed the reads using MiXCR and keeps one entry per CDR3 protein. The sample includes approximately 500,000 distinct CDR3 sequences, about 11% of them seen just once. Input material: PBMCs. This TCR came from a human donor in good health (CMV status not recorded). Some clones in this sample may be carry-over from other donors' samples.

The CDR3 coding sequence is TGTGCCAGCAGTTCAGGGGGACTCGAGCAGTACTTC. It encodes CASSSGGLEQYF. This rearrangement joins TRBV28 to TRBJ2-7; maybe TRBD1 (7 bases). Per germline, CDR1 MDHEN and CDR2 SYDVKM. V lost 4 bases and J 6 bases, leaving 10 bases between the germline ends. There are 12 residues in the CDR3.